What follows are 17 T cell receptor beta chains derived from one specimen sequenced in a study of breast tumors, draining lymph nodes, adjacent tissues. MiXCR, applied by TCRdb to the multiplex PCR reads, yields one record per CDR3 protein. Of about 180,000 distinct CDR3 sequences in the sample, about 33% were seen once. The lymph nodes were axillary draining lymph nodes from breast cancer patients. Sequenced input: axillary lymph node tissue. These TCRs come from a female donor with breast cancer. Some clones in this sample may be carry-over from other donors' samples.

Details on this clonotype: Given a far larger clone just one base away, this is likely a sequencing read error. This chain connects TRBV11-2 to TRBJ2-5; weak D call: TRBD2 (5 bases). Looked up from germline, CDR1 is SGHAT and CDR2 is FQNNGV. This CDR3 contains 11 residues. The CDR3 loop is CASSLRETPYF. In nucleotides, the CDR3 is TGTGCCAGCAGCTTGAGGGAGACCCCGTACTTC.

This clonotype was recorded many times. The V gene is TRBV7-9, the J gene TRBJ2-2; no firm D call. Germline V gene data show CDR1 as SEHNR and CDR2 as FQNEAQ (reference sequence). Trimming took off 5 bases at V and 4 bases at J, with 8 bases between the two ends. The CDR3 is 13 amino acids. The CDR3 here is CASSPTLTGELFF. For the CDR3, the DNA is TGTGCCAGCAGCCCGACCCTCACCGGGGAGCTGTTTTTT.

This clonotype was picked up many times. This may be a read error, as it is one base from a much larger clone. As DNA, the CDR3 is TGCAGTGCTAGACCGGGACTAGCGGGAGCCTACGAGCAGTACTTC. It yields the protein CSARPGLAGAYEQYF. The chain employs TRBV20-1 and TRBJ2-7, with 14 bases that match TRBD2. This CDR3 is 15 amino acids long. After removal of 2 bases from V and 2 bases from J, the junction contained 2 bases not matched to a gene. The V gene's germline CDR1 is DFQATT and CDR2 SNEGSKA (reference sequence).

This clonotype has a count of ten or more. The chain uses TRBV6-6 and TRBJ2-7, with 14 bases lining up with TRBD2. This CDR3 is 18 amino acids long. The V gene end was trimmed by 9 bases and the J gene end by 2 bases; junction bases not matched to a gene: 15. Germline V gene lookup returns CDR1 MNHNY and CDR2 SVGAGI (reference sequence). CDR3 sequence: CASRNSGTSGRVAYEQYF. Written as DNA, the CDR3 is TGTGCCAGTAGAAACTCCGGGACTAGCGGGAGAGTGGCCTACGAGCAGTACTTC.

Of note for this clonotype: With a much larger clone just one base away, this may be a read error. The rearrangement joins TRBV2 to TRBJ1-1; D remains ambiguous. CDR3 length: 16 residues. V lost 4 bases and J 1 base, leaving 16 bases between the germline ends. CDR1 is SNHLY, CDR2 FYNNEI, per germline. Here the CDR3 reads CASSVGGRGTNTEAFF. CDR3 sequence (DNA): TGTGCCAGCAGTGTGGGTGGGCGGGGAACGAACACTGAAGCTTTCTTT.

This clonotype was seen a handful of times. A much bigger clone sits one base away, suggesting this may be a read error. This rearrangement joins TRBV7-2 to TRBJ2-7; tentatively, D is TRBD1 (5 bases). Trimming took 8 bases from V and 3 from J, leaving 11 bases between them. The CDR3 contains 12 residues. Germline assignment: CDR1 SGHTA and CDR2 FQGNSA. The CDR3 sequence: CASAPDSYEQYF. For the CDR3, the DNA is TGTGCCAGCGCCCCCGACAGCTACGAGCAGTACTTC. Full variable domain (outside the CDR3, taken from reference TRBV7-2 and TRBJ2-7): GAGVSQSPSNKVTEKGKDVELRCDPISGHTALYWYRQSLGQGLEFLIYFQGNSAPDKSGLPSDRFSAERTGGSVSTLTIQRTQQEDSAVYLCASAPDSYEQYFGPGTRLTVT.

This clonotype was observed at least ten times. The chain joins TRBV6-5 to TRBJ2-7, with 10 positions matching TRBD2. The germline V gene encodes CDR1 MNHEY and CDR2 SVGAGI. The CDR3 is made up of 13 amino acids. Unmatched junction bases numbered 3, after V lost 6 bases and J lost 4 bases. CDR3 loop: CASSGLAEYEQYF. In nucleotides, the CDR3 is TGTGCCAGCAGCGGACTAGCGGAATACGAGCAGTACTTC.

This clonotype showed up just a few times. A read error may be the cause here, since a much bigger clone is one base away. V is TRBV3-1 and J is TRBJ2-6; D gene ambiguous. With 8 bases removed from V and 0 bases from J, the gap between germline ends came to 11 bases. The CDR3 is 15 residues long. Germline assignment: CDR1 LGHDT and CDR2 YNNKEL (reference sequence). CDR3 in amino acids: CASGWVDSGANVLTF. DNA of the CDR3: TGTGCCAGCGGCTGGGTGGACTCTGGGGCCAACGTCCTGACTTTC.

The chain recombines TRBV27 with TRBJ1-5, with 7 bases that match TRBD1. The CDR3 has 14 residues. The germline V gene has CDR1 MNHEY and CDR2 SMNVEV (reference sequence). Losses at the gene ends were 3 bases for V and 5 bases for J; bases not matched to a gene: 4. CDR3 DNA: TGTGCCAGCAGTTTCTCACAGGGGTATCAGCCCCAGCATTTT. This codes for CASSFSQGYQPQHF.

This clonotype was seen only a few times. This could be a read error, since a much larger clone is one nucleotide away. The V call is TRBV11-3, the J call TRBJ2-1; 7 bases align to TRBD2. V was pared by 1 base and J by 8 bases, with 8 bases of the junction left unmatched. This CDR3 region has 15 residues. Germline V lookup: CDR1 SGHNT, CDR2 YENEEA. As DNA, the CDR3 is TGTGCCAGCAGCTTAGGTCTAGCGGCTGGGGATGAGCAGTTCTTC. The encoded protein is CASSLGLAAGDEQFF. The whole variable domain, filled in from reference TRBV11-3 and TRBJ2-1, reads EAGVVQSPRYKIIEKKQPVAFWCNPISGHNTLYWYLQNLGQGPELLIRYENEEAVDDSQLPKDRFSAERLKGVDSTLKIQPAELGDSAVYLCASSLGLAAGDEQFFGPGTRLTVL.

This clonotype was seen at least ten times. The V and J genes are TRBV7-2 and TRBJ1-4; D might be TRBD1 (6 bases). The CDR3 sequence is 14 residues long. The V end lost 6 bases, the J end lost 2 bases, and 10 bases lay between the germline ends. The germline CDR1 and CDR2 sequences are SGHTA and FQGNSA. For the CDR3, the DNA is TGTGCCAGCAGTCATACAGGGACTAATGAAAAACTGTTTTTT. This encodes CASSHTGTNEKLFF.

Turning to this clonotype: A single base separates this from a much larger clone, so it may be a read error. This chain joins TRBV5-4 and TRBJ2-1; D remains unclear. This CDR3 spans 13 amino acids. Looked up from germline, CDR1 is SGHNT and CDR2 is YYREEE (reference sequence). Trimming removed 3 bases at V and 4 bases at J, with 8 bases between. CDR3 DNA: TGTGCCAGCAGCTCGGTGGGGTACAATGAGCAGTTCTTC. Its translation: CASSSVGYNEQFF.

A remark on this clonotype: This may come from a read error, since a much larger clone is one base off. This chain's CDR3 is CASSYLQERRTGTQYF. The CDR3 coding sequence is TGTGCCAGCAGTTACTTGCAAGAGCGGCGCACAGGTACGCAGTATTTT. The gene calls are TRBV12-3 or TRBV12-4 and TRBJ2-3; D is possibly TRBD1 or TRBD2 (5 bases each). The length of the CDR3 is 16 residues.

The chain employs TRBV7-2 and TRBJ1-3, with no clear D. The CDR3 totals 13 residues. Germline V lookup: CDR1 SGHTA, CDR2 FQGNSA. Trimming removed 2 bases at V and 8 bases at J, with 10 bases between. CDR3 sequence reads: CASSLNDGDTIYF. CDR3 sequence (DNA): TGTGCCAGCAGCTTAAATGACGGGGACACCATATATTTT.

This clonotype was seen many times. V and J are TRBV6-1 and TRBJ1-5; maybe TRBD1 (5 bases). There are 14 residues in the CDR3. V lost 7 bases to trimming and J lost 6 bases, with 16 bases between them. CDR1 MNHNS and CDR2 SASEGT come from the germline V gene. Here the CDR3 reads CASNTGLNRQPQHF. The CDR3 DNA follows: TGTGCCAGCAATACGGGACTTAATCGTCAGCCCCAGCATTTT.

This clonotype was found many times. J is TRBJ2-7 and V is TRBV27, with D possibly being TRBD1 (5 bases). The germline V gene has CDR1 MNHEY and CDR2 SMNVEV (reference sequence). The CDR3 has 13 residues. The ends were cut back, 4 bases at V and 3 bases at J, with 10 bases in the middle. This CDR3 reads CASSSPQGYEQYF. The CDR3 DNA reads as TGTGCCAGCAGTTCCCCCCAGGGCTACGAGCAGTACTTC.

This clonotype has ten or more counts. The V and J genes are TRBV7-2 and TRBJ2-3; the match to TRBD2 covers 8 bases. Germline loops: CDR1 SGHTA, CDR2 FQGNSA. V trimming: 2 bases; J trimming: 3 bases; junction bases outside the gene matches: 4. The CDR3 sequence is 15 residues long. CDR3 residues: CASSLLAGGTDTQYF. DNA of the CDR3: TGTGCCAGCAGCTTACTAGCGGGCGGGACAGATACGCAGTATTTT.